The text below deals with one T cell receptor (beta chain). V lost 7 bases, J lost 7 bases, and 15 bases stayed unmatched. The CDR3 runs 15 residues. Looked up from germline, CDR1 is MNHNY and CDR2 is SVGAGI (reference sequence). The source of the sample is a study of CD8 T cells in Susac syndrome. Reverse transcription of about 0.5 to 1 ug RNA used random hexamers. TCRdb processed the immunoSEQ multiplex PCR reads anew with MiXCR; each CDR3 protein has one entry. The sample lists more than 150,000 distinct CDR3 sequences, around 95% seen once, with 0.13% to 0.15% in the top ten. Specimen: CD4+ T cells from PBMCs. The J gene is TRBJ2-7, the V gene TRBV6-6; TRBD1 agrees at 8 bases. This sequence originates from a human donor in good health. This chain's CDR3 is CASKNWGQAAGEQYF. The CDR3 bases are TGTGCCAGCAAAAACTGGGGACAGGCGGCGGGGGAGCAGTACTTC.